This T cell receptor (beta chain) was observed in a study of PD-1 blockade in classical Hodgkin lymphoma. The CDR3 spans 14 residues. Per germline, CDR1 SNHLY and CDR2 FYNNEI. V lost 0 bases and J 9 bases, leaving 14 bases between the germline ends. Measured with immunoSEQ multiplex PCR; TCRdb has only the in-frame clones, and not every one. The sample shows 95,000 to 100,000 clones, around 89% of them seen only once. After autologous stem cell transplantation all patients relapsed, and prior brentuximab vedotin exposure differed between cohorts. Each best response was a complete response, a partial response or progressive disease.

The chain is built from TRBV2 and TRBJ2-5; D is undetermined. Sequencing used peripheral blood mononuclear cells (PBMCs), obtained before the second cycle of nivolumab. The TCR sequence derives from a human donor with classical Hodgkin lymphoma. The CDR3 DNA sequence: TGTGCCAGCAGTGAAGCGCTTAATCGGCAGTCCCAGTACTTC. Amino acids: CASSEALNRQSQYF.